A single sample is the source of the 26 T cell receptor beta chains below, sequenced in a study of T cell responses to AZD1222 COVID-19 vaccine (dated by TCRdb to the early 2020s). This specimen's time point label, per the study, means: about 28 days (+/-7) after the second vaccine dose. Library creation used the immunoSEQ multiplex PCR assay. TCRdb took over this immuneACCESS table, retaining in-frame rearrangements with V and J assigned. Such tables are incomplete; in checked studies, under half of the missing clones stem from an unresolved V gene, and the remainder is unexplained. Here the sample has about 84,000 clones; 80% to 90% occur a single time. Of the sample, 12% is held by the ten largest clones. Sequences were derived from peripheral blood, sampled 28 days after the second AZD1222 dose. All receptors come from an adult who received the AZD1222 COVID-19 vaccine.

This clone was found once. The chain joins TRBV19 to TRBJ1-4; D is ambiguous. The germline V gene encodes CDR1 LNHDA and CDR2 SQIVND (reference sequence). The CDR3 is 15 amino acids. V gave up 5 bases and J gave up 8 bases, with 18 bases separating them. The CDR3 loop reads CASSSGSPMEEKLFF. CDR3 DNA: TGTGCCAGTAGTTCCGGGTCTCCTATGGAAGAAAAACTGTTTTTT.

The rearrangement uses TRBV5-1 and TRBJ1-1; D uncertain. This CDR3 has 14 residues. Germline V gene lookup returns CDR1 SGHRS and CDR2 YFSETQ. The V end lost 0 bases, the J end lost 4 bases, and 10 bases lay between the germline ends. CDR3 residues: CASSLDRWSTEAFF. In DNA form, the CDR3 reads TGCGCCAGCAGCTTGGACCGATGGAGCACTGAAGCTTTCTTT. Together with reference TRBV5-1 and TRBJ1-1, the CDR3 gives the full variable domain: KAGVTQTPRYLIKTRGQQVTLSCSPISGHRSVSWYQQTPGQGLQFLFEYFSETQRNKGNFPGRFSGRQFSNSRSEMNVSTLELGDSALYLCASSLDRWSTEAFFGQGTRLTVV.

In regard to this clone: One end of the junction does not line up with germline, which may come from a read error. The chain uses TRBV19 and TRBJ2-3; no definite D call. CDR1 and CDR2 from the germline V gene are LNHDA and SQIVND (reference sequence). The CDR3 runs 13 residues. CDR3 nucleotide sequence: TGTGCCAGTAGTTCTAATAGCAGAGATACGCAGTATTTT. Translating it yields CASSSNSRDTQYF.

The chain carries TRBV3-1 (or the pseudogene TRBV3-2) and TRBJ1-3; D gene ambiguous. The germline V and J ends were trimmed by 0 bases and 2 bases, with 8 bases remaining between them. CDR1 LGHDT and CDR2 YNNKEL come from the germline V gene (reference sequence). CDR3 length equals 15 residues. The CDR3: CASSQEVLTGNTIYF. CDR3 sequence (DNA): TGTGCCAGCAGCCAAGAGGTGCTCACTGGAAACACCATATATTTT.

The CDR3 DNA follows: TGTGCCAGCAGTGAAAGGGGGCGAGGATACAATGAGCAGTTCTTC. Encoded protein: CASSERGRGYNEQFF. This chain connects TRBV6-1 to TRBJ2-1; TRBD1 aligns across 7 bases. The junction had 5 bases not matched to a gene; V was cut back by 2 bases and J by 4 bases. CDR3 length equals 15 residues. Germline CDR1 is MNHNS and CDR2 is SASEGT.

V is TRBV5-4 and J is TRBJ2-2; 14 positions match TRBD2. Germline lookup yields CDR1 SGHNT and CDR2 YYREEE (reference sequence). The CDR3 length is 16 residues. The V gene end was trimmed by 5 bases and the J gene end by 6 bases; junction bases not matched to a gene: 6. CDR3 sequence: CASSRTSGGFSGELFF. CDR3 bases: TGTGCCAGCAGTCGGACTAGCGGGGGGTTTTCCGGGGAGCTGTTTTTT. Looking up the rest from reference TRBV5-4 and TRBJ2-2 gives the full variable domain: ETGVTQSPTHLIKTRGQQVTLRCSSQSGHNTVSWYQQALGQGPQFIFQYYREEENGRGNFPPRFSGLQFPNYSSELNVNALELDDSALYLCASSRTSGGFSGELFFGEGSRLTVL.

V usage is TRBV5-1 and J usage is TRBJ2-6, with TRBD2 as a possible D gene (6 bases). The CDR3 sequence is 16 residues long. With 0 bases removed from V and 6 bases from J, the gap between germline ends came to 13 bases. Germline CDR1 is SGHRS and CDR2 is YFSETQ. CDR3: CASSLGSGALANVLTF. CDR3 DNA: TGCGCCAGCAGCTTGGGTAGCGGTGCGTTGGCCAACGTCCTGACTTTC.

CDR3 sequence (DNA): TGTGCCAGCAGTTTTGTGGGCTACGAGCAGTACTTC. Its protein product is CASSFVGYEQYF. The chain couples TRBV28 to TRBJ2-7, with D hard to call. The CDR3 sequence is 12 residues long. Germline V gene sequence: CDR1 MDHEN, CDR2 SYDVKM. V lost 3 bases and J lost 3, with 6 bases in between.

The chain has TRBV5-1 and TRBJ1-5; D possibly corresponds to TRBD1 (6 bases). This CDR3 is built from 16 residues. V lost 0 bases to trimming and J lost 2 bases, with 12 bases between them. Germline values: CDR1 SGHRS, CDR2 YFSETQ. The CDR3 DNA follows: TGCGCCAGCAGCTTGGGATCAGGGGTCGGCAATCAGCCCCAGCATTTT. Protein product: CASSLGSGVGNQPQHF. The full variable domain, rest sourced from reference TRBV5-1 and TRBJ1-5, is KAGVTQTPRYLIKTRGQQVTLSCSPISGHRSVSWYQQTPGQGLQFLFEYFSETQRNKGNFPGRFSGRQFSNSRSEMNVSTLELGDSALYLCASSLGSGVGNQPQHFGDGTRLSIL.

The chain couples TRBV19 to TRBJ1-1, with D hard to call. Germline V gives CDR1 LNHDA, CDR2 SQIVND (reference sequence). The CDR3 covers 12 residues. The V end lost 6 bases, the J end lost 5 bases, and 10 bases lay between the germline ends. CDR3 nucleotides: TGTGCCAGTAGCGCCCGGGTGACTGAAGCTTTCTTT. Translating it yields CASSARVTEAFF.

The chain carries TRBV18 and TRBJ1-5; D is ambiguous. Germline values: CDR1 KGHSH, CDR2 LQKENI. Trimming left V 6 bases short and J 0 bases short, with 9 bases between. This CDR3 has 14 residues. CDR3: CASSETDSNQPQHF. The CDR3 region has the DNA TGTGCCAGCTCGGAAACAGATAGCAATCAGCCCCAGCATTTT.

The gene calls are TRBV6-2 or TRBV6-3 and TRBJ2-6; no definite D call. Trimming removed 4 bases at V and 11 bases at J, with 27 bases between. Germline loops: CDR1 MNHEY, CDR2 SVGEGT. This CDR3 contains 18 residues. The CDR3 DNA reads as TGTGCCAGCAGTTTCCGTTCGTGGTGCTACAAAGTCGGGCACGTCCTGACTTTC. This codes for CASSFRSWCYKVGHVLTF.

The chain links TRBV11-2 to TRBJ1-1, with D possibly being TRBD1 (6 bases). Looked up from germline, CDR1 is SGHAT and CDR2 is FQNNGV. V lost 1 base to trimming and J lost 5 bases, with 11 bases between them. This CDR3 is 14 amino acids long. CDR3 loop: CASSLGKGGTEAFF. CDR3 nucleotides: TGTGCCAGCAGCTTAGGCAAGGGGGGTACTGAAGCTTTCTTT.

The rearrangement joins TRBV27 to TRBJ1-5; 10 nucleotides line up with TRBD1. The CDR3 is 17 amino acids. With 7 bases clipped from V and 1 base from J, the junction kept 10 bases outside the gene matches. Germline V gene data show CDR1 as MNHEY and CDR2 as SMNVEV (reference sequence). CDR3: CASKRQGALMSNQPQHF. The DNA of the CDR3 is TGTGCCAGCAAACGACAGGGGGCTTTAATGAGCAATCAGCCCCAGCATTTT.

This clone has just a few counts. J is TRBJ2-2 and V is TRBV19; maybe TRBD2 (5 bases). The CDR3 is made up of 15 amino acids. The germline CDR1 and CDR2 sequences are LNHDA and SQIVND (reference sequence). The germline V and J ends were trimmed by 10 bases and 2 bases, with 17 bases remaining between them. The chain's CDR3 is CATLKWGENTGELFF. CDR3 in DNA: TGTGCCACCCTAAAATGGGGAGAAAACACCGGGGAGCTGTTTTTT.

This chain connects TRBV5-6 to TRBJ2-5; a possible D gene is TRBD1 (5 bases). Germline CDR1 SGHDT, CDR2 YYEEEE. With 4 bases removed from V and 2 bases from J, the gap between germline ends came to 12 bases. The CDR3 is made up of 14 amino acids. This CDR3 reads CASSLRQIQETQYF. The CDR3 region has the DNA TGTGCCAGCAGCCTTAGACAGATACAAGAGACCCAGTACTTC.

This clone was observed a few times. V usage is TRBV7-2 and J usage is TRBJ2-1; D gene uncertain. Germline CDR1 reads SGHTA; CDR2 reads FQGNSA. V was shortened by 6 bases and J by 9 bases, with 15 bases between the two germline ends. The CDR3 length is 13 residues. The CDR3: CASSPYSVGEQFF. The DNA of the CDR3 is TGTGCCAGCAGTCCATACTCGGTGGGTGAGCAGTTCTTC.

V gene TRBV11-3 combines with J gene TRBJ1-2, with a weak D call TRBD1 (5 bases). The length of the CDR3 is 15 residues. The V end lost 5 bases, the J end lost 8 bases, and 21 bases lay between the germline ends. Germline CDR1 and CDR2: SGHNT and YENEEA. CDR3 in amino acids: CASSPGEQDPLGYTF. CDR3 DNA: TGTGCCAGCAGCCCCGGGGAACAGGACCCTCTCGGCTACACCTTC. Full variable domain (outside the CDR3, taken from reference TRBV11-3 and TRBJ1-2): EAGVVQSPRYKIIEKKQPVAFWCNPISGHNTLYWYLQNLGQGPELLIRYENEEAVDDSQLPKDRFSAERLKGVDSTLKIQPAELGDSAVYLCASSPGEQDPLGYTFGSGTRLTVV.

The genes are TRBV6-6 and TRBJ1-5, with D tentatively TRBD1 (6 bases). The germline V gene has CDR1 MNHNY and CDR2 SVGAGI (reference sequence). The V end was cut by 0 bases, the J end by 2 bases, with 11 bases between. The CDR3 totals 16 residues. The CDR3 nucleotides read TGTGCCAGCAGTTACTCGGGGGGCGCGGGCAATCAGCCCCAGCATTTT. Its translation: CASSYSGGAGNQPQHF.

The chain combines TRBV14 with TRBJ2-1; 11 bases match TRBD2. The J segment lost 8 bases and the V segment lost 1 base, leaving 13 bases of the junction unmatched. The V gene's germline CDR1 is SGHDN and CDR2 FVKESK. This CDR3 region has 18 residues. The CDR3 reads CASSQGGTSGFWLDEQFF. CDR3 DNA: TGTGCCAGCAGCCAAGGAGGGACTAGCGGCTTCTGGTTGGATGAGCAGTTCTTC.

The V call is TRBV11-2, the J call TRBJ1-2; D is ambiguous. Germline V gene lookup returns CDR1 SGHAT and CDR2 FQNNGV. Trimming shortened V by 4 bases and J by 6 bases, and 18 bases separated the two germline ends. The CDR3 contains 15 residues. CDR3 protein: CASSSTAPLINGYTF. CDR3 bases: TGTGCCAGCAGCTCAACTGCACCCCTTATTAATGGCTACACCTTC.

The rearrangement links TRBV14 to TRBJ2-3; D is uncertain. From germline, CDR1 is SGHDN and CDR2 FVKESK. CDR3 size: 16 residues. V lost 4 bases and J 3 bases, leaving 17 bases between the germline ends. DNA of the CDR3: TGTGCCAGCAGCCTTTACGGGTTGGCTCTTACAGATACGCAGTATTTT. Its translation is CASSLYGLALTDTQYF. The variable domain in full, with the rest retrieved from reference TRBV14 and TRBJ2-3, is EAGVTQFPSHSVIEKGQTVTLRCDPISGHDNLYWYRRVMGKEIKFLLHFVKESKQDESGMPNNRFLAERTGGTYSTLKVQPAELEDSGVYFCASSLYGLALTDTQYFGPGTRLTVL.

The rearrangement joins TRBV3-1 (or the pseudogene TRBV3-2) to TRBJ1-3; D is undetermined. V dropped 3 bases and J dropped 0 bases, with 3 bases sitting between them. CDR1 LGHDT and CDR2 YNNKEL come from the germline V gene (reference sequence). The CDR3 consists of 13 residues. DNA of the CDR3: TGTGCCAGCAGCCATACCTCTGGAAACACCATATATTTT. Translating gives CASSHTSGNTIYF.

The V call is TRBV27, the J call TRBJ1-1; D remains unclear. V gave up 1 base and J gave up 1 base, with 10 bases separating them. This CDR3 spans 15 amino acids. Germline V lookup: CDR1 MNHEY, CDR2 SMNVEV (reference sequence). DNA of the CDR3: TGTGCCAGCAGTTTATTTGGGAATCGGAACACTGAAGCTTTCTTT. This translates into CASSLFGNRNTEAFF.

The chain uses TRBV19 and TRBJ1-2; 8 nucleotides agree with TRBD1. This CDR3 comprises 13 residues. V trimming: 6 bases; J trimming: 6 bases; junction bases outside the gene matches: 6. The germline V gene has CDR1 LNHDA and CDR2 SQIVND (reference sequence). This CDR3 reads CASRKDRDDGYTF. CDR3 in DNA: TGTGCCAGTAGGAAGGACAGGGATGATGGCTACACCTTC.

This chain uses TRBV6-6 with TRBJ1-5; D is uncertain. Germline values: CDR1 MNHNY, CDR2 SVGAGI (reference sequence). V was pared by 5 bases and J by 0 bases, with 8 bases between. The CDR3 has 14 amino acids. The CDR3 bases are TGTGCCAGCAGTCCGACTCTTAGCAATCAGCCCCAGCATTTT. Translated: CASSPTLSNQPQHF.